This entry is about one T cell receptor (beta chain). The target antigen is unknown. The data were taken from a study of cytomegalovirus exposure and HLA in healthy donors. Study-wide findings and caveats: Being indistinguishable, some V segments were excluded, TRBV6-2 and TRBV6-3 among them.

Amplification used 60 Vbeta primers and 13 Jbeta primers. TCRdb's table, derived via immunoSEQ multiplex PCR, lists solely in-frame clones and lacks some. The table has about 170,000 clones, under 80% seen once. The CDR3 spans 14 residues. Germline V lookup: CDR1 SGHAT, CDR2 FQNNGV. The V end was cut by 1 base, the J end by 4 bases, with 10 bases between. Input material: PBMCs. The receptor comes from a man between 40 and 49 years old in good health and CMV-seronegative. The rearrangement joins TRBV11-2 to TRBJ2-5; weak D call: TRBD2 (6 bases). The CDR3 sequence: CASSLGVGGETQYF. CDR3 nucleotides: TGTGCCAGCAGCTTAGGGGTCGGGGGAGAGACCCAGTACTTC.